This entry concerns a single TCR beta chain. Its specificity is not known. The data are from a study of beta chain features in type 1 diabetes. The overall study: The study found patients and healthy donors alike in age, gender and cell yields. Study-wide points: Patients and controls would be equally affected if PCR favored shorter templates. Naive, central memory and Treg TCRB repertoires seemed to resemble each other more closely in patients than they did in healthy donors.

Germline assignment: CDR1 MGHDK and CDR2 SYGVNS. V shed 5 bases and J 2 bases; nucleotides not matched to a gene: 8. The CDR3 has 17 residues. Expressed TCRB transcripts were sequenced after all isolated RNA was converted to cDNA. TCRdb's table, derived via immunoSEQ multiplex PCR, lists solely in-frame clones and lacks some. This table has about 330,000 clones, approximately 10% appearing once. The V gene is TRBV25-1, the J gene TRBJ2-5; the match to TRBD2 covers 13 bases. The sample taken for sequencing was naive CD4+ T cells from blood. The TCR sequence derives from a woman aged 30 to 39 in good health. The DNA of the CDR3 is TGTGCCAGCAGTCCTCCCGGGGGACTAGCGGGACAAGAGACCCAGTACTTC. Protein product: CASSPPGGLAGQETQYF.